The rows below give T cell receptor beta chains drawn from one sample of a study of neurological immune-mediated disorders. TCRdb re-called the 5' RACE reads with MiXCR, one entry per CDR3 protein. The sample lists 100,000 or so distinct CDR3 sequences, about 13% seen once, with 5% in the top ten. Sequencing was done on a sample of PBMCs. The receptors stem from a female donor with HTLV-1-associated myelopathy (HAM/TSP). Both conserved end residues are part of each CDR3. The D gene is left open where the match is weak. Clone size appears in some rows only: once, few, many, or a class for an expanded clone.

CDR3nt: TGCAGCGTTGAAGATTACGGGGGGGCAGATACGCAGTATTTT
CDR3aa: CSVEDYGGADTQYF
v_gene: TRBV29-1
len: 14
abundance: many
d_gene: TRBD2
j_gene: TRBJ2-3

CDR3nt: TGTGCCAGCAAACTTCGACAGGCGAACACCGGGGAGCTGTTTTTT
CDR3aa: CASKLRQANTGELFF
v_gene: TRBV12-3/TRBV12-4
len: 15
abundance: NA
d_gene: NA
j_gene: TRBJ2-2

CDR3nt: TGTGCCAGCAGTTTAAAACAGGGAGGGATCGATGGCTACACCTTC
CDR3aa: CASSLKQGGIDGYTF
v_gene: TRBV12-3/TRBV12-4
len: 15
abundance: many
d_gene: NA
j_gene: TRBJ1-2

CDR3nt: TGTGCCAGCAGCGTCTCGGGACAGGGCGGTGCATATGAGCAGTTCTTC
CDR3aa: CASSVSGQGGAYEQFF
v_gene: TRBV9
len: 16
abundance: many
d_gene: TRBD1
j_gene: TRBJ2-1

CDR3nt: TGCGCCAGCAGCTTGGTCCAGGGGGCTTATACGCAGTATTTT
CDR3aa: CASSLVQGAYTQYF
v_gene: TRBV5-1
len: 14
abundance: many
d_gene: TRBD1
j_gene: TRBJ2-3

CDR3nt: TGCAGCGAAGGGACACACAATGAGCAGTTCTTC
CDR3aa: CSEGTHNEQFF
v_gene: TRBV29-1
len: 11
abundance: many
d_gene: NA
j_gene: TRBJ2-1

CDR3nt: TGTGCCAGCAGTTACTCACTGGGACAGACCTATGGCTACACCTTC
CDR3aa: CASSYSLGQTYGYTF
v_gene: TRBV6-5
len: 15
abundance: many
d_gene: TRBD1
j_gene: TRBJ1-2

CDR3nt: TGCGCCAGCAGCTTGTCAAACCAGGGGGCAGGGGAGACCCAGTACTTC
CDR3aa: CASSLSNQGAGETQYF
v_gene: TRBV5-1
len: 16
abundance: many
d_gene: TRBD1
j_gene: TRBJ2-5

CDR3nt: TGTGCCAGCAGCCCACCTAGCACAGATACGCAGTATTTT
CDR3aa: CASSPPSTDTQYF
v_gene: TRBV4-2
len: 13
abundance: many
d_gene: NA
j_gene: TRBJ2-3

CDR3nt: TGTGCCAGCAGCTTATTTGGTGCGGGGGCCCGCACAGATACGCAGTATTTT
CDR3aa: CASSLFGAGARTDTQYF
v_gene: TRBV11-2
len: 17
abundance: many
d_gene: NA
j_gene: TRBJ2-3

CDR3nt: TGTGCCAGCGGAGGGTGGAGGGCCCAGTACTTC
CDR3aa: CASGGWRAQYF
v_gene: TRBV28
len: 11
abundance: many
d_gene: NA
j_gene: TRBJ2-5

CDR3nt: TGCGCCAGCAGCTTGGGAGGGAGCGCTGGGGCCAACGTCCTGACTTTC
CDR3aa: CASSLGGSAGANVLTF
v_gene: TRBV5-1
len: 16
abundance: NA
d_gene: NA
j_gene: TRBJ2-6

CDR3nt: TGCGCCAGCAGCTTGGTCCTAGCGGGGGCTAATGAGCAGTTCTTC
CDR3aa: CASSLVLAGANEQFF
v_gene: TRBV5-1
len: 15
abundance: many
d_gene: TRBD2
j_gene: TRBJ2-1

CDR3nt: TGCGCCAGCAACACATGGCCACCCGGGGGAACGCAGTATTTT
CDR3aa: CASNTWPPGGTQYF
v_gene: TRBV10-2
len: 14
abundance: NA
d_gene: NA
j_gene: TRBJ2-3

CDR3nt: TGTGCCAGCAGTGAACTAGCGGGATCCCGCTTCGACAATGAGCAGTTCTTC
CDR3aa: CASSELAGSRFDNEQFF
v_gene: TRBV6-4
len: 17
abundance: NA
d_gene: TRBD2
j_gene: TRBJ2-1

CDR3nt: TGTGCCAGTAGTACAACCGACGGACGAGCCTACGAGCAGTACTTC
CDR3aa: CASSTTDGRAYEQYF
v_gene: TRBV19
len: 15
abundance: many
d_gene: NA
j_gene: TRBJ2-7

CDR3nt: TGTGCCAGCAGTGAATATATGGGGGGGCCTACAGATACGCAGTATTTT
CDR3aa: CASSEYMGGPTDTQYF
v_gene: TRBV25-1
len: 16
abundance: NA
d_gene: NA
j_gene: TRBJ2-3

CDR3nt: TGTGCCAGCAGTTACAGAAAGGGAGGGGGGACAGGGGTCACCGGGGAGCTGTTTTTT
CDR3aa: CASSYRKGGGTGVTGELFF
v_gene: TRBV6-5
len: 19
abundance: many
d_gene: TRBD1
j_gene: TRBJ2-2

CDR3nt: TGTGCCAGCAGTGTAGCGGCAGGCGGGGAGCAGTTCTTC
CDR3aa: CASSVAAGGEQFF
v_gene: TRBV6-4
len: 13
abundance: few
d_gene: NA
j_gene: TRBJ2-1

CDR3nt: TGCAGCGTCGCAGGGGGTTTAAGCACAGATACGCAGTATTTT
CDR3aa: CSVAGGLSTDTQYF
v_gene: TRBV29-1
len: 14
abundance: many
d_gene: TRBD1
j_gene: TRBJ2-3

CDR3nt: TGTGCCAGCAGCTTCCAAAAGTGGGCCGGGGAGCTGTTTTTT
CDR3aa: CASSFQKWAGELFF
v_gene: TRBV5-6
len: 14
abundance: many
d_gene: NA
j_gene: TRBJ2-2

CDR3nt: TGCAGTGTTTTGGGGACAGTGGCATACAATGAGCAGTTCTTC
CDR3aa: CSVLGTVAYNEQFF
v_gene: TRBV29-1
len: 14
abundance: NA
d_gene: TRBD1
j_gene: TRBJ2-1

CDR3nt: TGTGCCAGCAGCTCCTCCTACGGAGGCTACGAGCAGTACTTC
CDR3aa: CASSSSYGGYEQYF
v_gene: TRBV7-9
len: 14
abundance: few
d_gene: NA
j_gene: TRBJ2-7

CDR3nt: TGTGCCATCAGTGAGGGGGACAGGGGTTCGGATGAGCAGTTCTTC
CDR3aa: CAISEGDRGSDEQFF
v_gene: TRBV10-3
len: 15
abundance: many
d_gene: TRBD1
j_gene: TRBJ2-1

CDR3nt: TGCGCCAGCAGCTCACTAACAGGGGACTATGGCTACACCTTC
CDR3aa: CASSSLTGDYGYTF
v_gene: TRBV5-1
len: 14
abundance: many
d_gene: TRBD1
j_gene: TRBJ1-2

CDR3nt: TGCAGTGCTAGCCCCCAAGGACTAGACGGAGAGACCCAGTACTTC
CDR3aa: CSASPQGLDGETQYF
v_gene: TRBV20-1
len: 15
abundance: many
d_gene: TRBD2
j_gene: TRBJ2-5

CDR3nt: TGCAGTGCTATCACCGGGACGGATTTCAATGAGCAGTTCTTC
CDR3aa: CSAITGTDFNEQFF
v_gene: TRBV20-1
len: 14
abundance: NA
d_gene: NA
j_gene: TRBJ2-1

CDR3nt: TGTGCCAGCGGTGGGGGGAGGACTCCCAAAAACATTCAGTACTTC
CDR3aa: CASGGGRTPKNIQYF
v_gene: TRBV6-1
len: 15
abundance: many
d_gene: NA
j_gene: TRBJ2-4

CDR3nt: TGTGCCAGCAGCCAAGAGGCGACAGCCACAATGAACACTGAAGCTTTCTTT
CDR3aa: CASSQEATATMNTEAFF
v_gene: TRBV4-2
len: 17
abundance: many
d_gene: NA
j_gene: TRBJ1-1

CDR3nt: TGTGCCAGCAGCTTAGGGCCCAGGGTGGGGTCACCCCTCCACTTT
CDR3aa: CASSLGPRVGSPLHF
v_gene: TRBV7-2
len: 15
abundance: many
d_gene: NA
j_gene: TRBJ1-6

CDR3nt: TGCAGTCGGCAGGACAGGGTAAACTATGGCTACACCTTC
CDR3aa: CSRQDRVNYGYTF
v_gene: TRBV20-1
len: 13
abundance: many
d_gene: TRBD1
j_gene: TRBJ1-2

CDR3nt: TGCGCCAGCAGCTTGGAACGGGCTAACTATGGCTACACCTTC
CDR3aa: CASSLERANYGYTF
v_gene: TRBV5-1
len: 14
abundance: many
d_gene: NA
j_gene: TRBJ1-2

CDR3nt: TGTGCCAGCAGCTTAGCGCGGTACAATGAGCAGTTCTTC
CDR3aa: CASSLARYNEQFF
v_gene: TRBV7-6
len: 13
abundance: many
d_gene: NA
j_gene: TRBJ2-1

CDR3nt: TGCAGTGCTATTCGGGGACAGGTCCCCTACGAGCAGTACTTC
CDR3aa: CSAIRGQVPYEQYF
v_gene: TRBV20-1
len: 14
abundance: NA
d_gene: TRBD1
j_gene: TRBJ2-7

CDR3nt: TGCAGTGCTCGTAGCCCCGGGCGTCCTGAAGCTTTCTTT
CDR3aa: CSARSPGRPEAFF
v_gene: TRBV20-1
len: 13
abundance: many
d_gene: NA
j_gene: TRBJ1-1